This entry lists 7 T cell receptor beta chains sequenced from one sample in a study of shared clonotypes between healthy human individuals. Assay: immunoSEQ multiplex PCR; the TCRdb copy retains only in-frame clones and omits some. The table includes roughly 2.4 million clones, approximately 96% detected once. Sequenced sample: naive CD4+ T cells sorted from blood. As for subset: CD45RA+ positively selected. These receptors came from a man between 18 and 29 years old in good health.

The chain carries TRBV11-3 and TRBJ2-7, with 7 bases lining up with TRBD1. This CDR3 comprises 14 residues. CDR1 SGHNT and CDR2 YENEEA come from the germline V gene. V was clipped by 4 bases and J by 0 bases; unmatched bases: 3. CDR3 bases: TGTGCCAGCAGCTCCGGGACAGACTCCTACGAGCAGTACTTC. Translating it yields CASSSGTDSYEQYF.

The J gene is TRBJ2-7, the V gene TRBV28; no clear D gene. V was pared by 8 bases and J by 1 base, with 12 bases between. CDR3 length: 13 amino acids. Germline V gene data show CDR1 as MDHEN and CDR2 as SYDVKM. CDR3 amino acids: CASALRLSYEQYF. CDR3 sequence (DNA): TGTGCCAGCGCTCTCAGGTTGTCCTACGAGCAGTACTTC.

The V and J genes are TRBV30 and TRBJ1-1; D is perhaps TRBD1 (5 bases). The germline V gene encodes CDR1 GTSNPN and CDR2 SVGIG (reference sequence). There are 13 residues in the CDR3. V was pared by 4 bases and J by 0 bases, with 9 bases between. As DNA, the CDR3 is TGTGCCTGGATAGGGGCTGTGAACACTGAAGCTTTCTTT. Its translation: CAWIGAVNTEAFF.

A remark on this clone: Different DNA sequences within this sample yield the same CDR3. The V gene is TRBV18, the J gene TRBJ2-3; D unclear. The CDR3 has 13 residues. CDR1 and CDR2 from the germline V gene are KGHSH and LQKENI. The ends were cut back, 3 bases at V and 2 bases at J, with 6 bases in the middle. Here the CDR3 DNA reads TGTGCCAGCTCACCTTCCCTCACAGATACGCAGTATTTT. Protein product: CASSPSLTDTQYF.

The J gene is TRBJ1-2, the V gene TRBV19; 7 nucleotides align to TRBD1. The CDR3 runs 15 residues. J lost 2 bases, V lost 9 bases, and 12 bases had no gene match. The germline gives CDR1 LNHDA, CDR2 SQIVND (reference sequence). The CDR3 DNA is TGTGCCAGCGAACCAGAGGGGGCGGGGAACTATGGCTACACCTTC. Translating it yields CASEPEGAGNYGYTF.

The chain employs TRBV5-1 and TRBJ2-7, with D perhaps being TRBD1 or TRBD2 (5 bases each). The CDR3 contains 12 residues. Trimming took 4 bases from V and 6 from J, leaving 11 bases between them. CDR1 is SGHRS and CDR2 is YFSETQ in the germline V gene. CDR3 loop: CASSPGPPEQYF. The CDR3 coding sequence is TGCGCCAGCAGCCCGGGACCGCCCGAGCAGTACTTC.

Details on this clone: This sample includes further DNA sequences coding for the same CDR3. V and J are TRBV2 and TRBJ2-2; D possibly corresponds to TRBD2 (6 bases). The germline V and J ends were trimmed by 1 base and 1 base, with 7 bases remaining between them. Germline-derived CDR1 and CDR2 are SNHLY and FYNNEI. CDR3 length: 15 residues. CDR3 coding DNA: TGTGCCAGCAGTGAAGGGGGAGGGAACACCGGGGAGCTGTTTTTT. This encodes CASSEGGGNTGELFF. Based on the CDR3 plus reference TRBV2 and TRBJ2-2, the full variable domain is EPEVTQTPSHQVTQMGQEVILRCVPISNHLYFYWYRQILGQKVEFLVSFYNNEISEKSEIFDDQFSVERPDGSNFTLKIRSTKLEDSAMYFCASSEGGGNTGELFFGEGSRLTVL.